This T cell receptor beta chain is from a study of T cell repertoires in cytomegalovirus infection. General study points: The cumulative frequency of public TCR beta families distinguished individuals who carried CMV together with the relevant HLA. HLA-C-restricted CMV clonotypes gave the most frequent clonotype in two of eight donors.

A word on this clonotype: What it recognizes is unknown.

MiXCR, applied by TCRdb to the reads, yields one record per CDR3 protein. Among 80,000 or so distinct CDR3 sequences, around 40% were seen once, and the ten largest hold 85% to 95%. Trimming left V 4 bases short and J 5 bases short, with 6 bases between. Germline V gene lookup returns CDR1 SGHTA and CDR2 FQGNSA. The CDR3 loop spans 12 amino acids. The J gene is TRBJ2-1, the V gene TRBV7-2, with no clear D. The source of this sequence is a human donor in good health (CMV status not recorded). Some clones in this sample may be carry-over from other donors' samples. Material: CD8+ T cells from cultured PBMCs, obtained from culture after CMV antigen stimulation. The CDR3 spells CASSYQNNEQFF. The CDR3 nucleotides read TGTGCCAGCAGCTACCAGAACAATGAGCAGTTCTTC.